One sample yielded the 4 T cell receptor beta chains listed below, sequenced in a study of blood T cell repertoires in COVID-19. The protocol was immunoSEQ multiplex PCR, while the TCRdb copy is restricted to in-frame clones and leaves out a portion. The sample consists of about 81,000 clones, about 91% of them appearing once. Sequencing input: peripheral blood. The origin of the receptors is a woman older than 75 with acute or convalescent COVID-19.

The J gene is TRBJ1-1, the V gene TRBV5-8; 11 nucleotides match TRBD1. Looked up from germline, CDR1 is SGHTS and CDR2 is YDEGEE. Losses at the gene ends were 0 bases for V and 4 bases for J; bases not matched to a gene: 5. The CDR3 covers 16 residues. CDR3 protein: CASSLVTGTGGTEAFF. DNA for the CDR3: TGTGCCAGCAGCTTGGTGACTGGGACAGGGGGCACTGAAGCTTTCTTT.

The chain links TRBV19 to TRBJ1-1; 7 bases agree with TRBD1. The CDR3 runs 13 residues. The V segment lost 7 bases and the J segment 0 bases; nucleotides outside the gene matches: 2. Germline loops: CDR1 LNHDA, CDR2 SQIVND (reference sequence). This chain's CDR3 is CASKTGLNTEAFF. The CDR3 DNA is TGTGCCAGTAAGACAGGGCTGAACACTGAAGCTTTCTTT.

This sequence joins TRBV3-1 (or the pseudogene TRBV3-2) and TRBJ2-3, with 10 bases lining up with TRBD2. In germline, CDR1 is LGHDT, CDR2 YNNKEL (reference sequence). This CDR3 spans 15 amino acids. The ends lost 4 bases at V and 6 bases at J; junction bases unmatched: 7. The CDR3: CASSPSGGALDTQYF. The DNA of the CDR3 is TGTGCCAGCAGCCCGAGCGGGGGGGCTCTGGATACGCAGTATTTT.

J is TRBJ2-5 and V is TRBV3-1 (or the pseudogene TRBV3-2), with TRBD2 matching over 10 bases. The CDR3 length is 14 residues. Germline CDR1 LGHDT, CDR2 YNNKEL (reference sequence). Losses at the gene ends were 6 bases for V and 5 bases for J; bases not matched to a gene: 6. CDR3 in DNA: TGTGCCAGCAGTAAAGCGGGGGGGGTGGAGACCCAGTACTTC. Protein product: CASSKAGGVETQYF.